Listed below are T cell receptor beta chains from one sample, sequenced in a study of CD8 T cells in ankylosing spondylitis. MiXCR, applied by TCRdb to the 5' RACE reads, yields one record per CDR3 protein. The sample lists more than 30,000 distinct CDR3 sequences; roughly 9.6% were seen once. The sequenced material came from synovial fluid, either unsorted or a sorted T cell fraction (not recorded which). The receptors were gathered from a male donor with ankylosing spondylitis. Each CDR3 is given with its conserved first and last residue. A D gene is named only where the DNA matches it firmly. Only part of the rows carry a size: once, few, many, or a class if the clone is expanded.

TRBJ2-5 | . | 14 | TRBV2 | . | CASARGRFQETQYF | TGTGCCAGCGCCCGGGGTCGTTTCCAAGAGACCCAGTACTTC
TRBJ2-5 | many | 14 | TRBV24-1 | . | CATSDLRWGETQYF | TGTGCCACCAGTGATCTTCGATGGGGTGAGACCCAGTACTTC
TRBJ1-5 | many | 16 | TRBV28 | TRBD1 | CASSLNRGLHNQPQHF | TGTGCCAGCAGCCTCAACAGGGGGCTACACAATCAGCCCCAGCATTTT
TRBJ2-1 | many | 22 | TRBV7-3 | TRBD2 | CASSLRLIPGLAVIVSYNEQFF | TGTGCCAGCAGCTTAAGACTAATTCCGGGACTAGCTGTGATAGTCTCCTACAATGAGCAGTTCTTC
TRBJ2-1 | many | 15 | TRBV20-1 | . | CSARLEGGLSGEQFF | TGCAGTGCGAGGTTGGAGGGTGGGTTGTCCGGTGAGCAGTTCTTC
TRBJ1-1 | . | 15 | TRBV5-1 | . | CASWDYRAMNTEAFF | TGCGCCAGCTGGGACTACAGGGCCATGAACACTGAAGCTTTCTTT
TRBJ1-2 | many | 13 | TRBV27 | . | CASKSSAVTGYTF | TGTGCCAGCAAGTCTTCAGCCGTCACTGGCTACACCTTC
TRBJ1-5 | . | 15 | TRBV7-8 | . | CASSLVQGPNQPQHF | TGTGCCAGCAGCTTAGTTCAGGGGCCGAATCAGCCCCAGCATTTT
TRBJ2-7 | many | 15 | TRBV11-2 | . | CASSPFGWESYEQYF | TGTGCCAGCAGCCCTTTTGGATGGGAGTCCTACGAGCAGTACTTC
TRBJ2-3 | medium-sized | 15 | TRBV7-8 | . | CASSLGVVATDTQYF | TGTGCCAGCAGCTTAGGCGTAGTTGCGACAGATACGCAGTATTTT
TRBJ2-3 | few | 16 | TRBV7-3 | TRBD2 | CASSQTSGVRTDTQYF | TGTGCCAGCAGTCAGACTAGCGGGGTTCGCACAGATACGCAGTATTTT
TRBJ1-2 | many | 13 | TRBV27 | . | CASSLSGFYGYTF | TGTGCCAGCAGTCTATCGGGCTTCTATGGCTACACCTTC
TRBJ2-2 | few | 14 | TRBV5-1 | . | CASSLSTNTGELFF | TGCGCCAGCAGCTTGAGTACAAACACCGGGGAGCTGTTTTTT
TRBJ2-7 | many | 14 | TRBV29-1 | TRBD2 | CSVATSGGIHEQYF | TGCAGCGTCGCGACTAGCGGAGGTATCCACGAGCAGTACTTC
TRBJ2-7 | few | 15 | TRBV7-2 | TRBD1 | CASSLDGTGVNEQYF | TGTGCCAGCAGCTTAGACGGGACAGGGGTTAACGAGCAGTACTTC
TRBJ2-1 | . | 15 | TRBV5-6 | TRBD2 | CASSLVTSGRASHFF | TGTGCCAGCAGCTTGGTGACTAGCGGGAGGGCCAGTCACTTCTTC
TRBJ2-1 | few | 15 | TRBV11-1 | . | CASSLASRPYDEQFF | TGTGCCAGCAGCTTAGCCTCACGTCCTTACGATGAGCAGTTCTTC
TRBJ2-7 | few | 16 | TRBV5-8 | TRBD2 | CASRADRPSGTYEQYF | TGTGCCAGCAGGGCGGATAGGCCTAGCGGAACCTACGAGCAGTACTTC
TRBJ2-1 | . | 15 | TRBV19 | . | CASSMFRSSYNEQFF | TGTGCCAGTAGTATGTTCCGGAGCTCCTACAATGAGCAGTTCTTC
TRBJ2-1 | . | 17 | TRBV29-1 | TRBD1 | CSVEGVRTGRGVNEQFF | TGCAGCGTTGAAGGAGTCCGGACAGGCCGAGGGGTCAATGAGCAGTTCTTC
TRBJ1-5 | . | 14 | TRBV12-3/TRBV12-4 | . | CASSLWGNYQPQHF | TGTGCCAGCAGTTTATGGGGGAATTATCAGCCCCAGCATTTT
TRBJ2-5 | . | 13 | TRBV2 | . | CASSEGPQETQYF | TGTGCCAGCAGTGAGGGCCCCCAAGAGACCCAGTACTTC
TRBJ2-7 | . | 15 | TRBV27 | TRBD2 | CASSLSSGGIPGQYF | TGTGCCAGCAGTTTATCGAGCGGGGGAATACCCGGGCAGTACTTC
TRBJ2-7 | . | 12 | TRBV11-2 | TRBD2 | CASSLAVGLIYF | TGTGCCAGCAGCTTAGCCGTGGGACTAATTTACTTC
TRBJ2-4 | . | 16 | TRBV5-4 | . | CASSLEGTLAKNIQYF | TGTGCCAGCAGCTTGGAGGGAACTCTAGCCAAAAACATTCAGTACTTC
TRBJ2-1 | many | 12 | TRBV27 | . | CASRTGKDEQFF | TGTGCCAGCAGGACAGGTAAAGATGAGCAGTTCTTC
TRBJ2-7 | . | 13 | TRBV7-8 | . | CASSYRDTYEQYF | TGTGCCAGCAGTTACCGGGACACCTACGAGCAGTACTTC
TRBJ2-1 | many | 15 | TRBV7-2 | TRBD2 | CASSDGTSVYNEQFF | TGTGCCAGCAGCGACGGGACTAGCGTGTACAATGAGCAGTTCTTC
TRBJ1-1 | many | 19 | TRBV11-1 | TRBD1 | CASSLRRTGLLGMNTEAFF | TGTGCCAGCAGCTTAAGGCGGACAGGTCTTCTTGGCATGAACACTGAAGCTTTCTTT
TRBJ2-1 | many | 14 | TRBV5-6 | . | CASSRLSARNEQFF | TGTGCCAGCAGCCGGCTTTCGGCGAGGAATGAGCAGTTCTTC
TRBJ2-1 | few | 14 | TRBV27 | TRBD1 | CASSPRGRRNEQFF | TGTGCCAGCTCACCCAGGGGGAGAAGGAATGAGCAGTTCTTC
TRBJ2-5 | . | 17 | TRBV12-3/TRBV12-4 | . | CACSLDRSPFDQETQYF | TGTGCCTGCAGTTTAGACAGATCCCCGTTCGACCAAGAGACCCAGTACTTC
TRBJ2-1 | . | 15 | TRBV7-8 | . | CASSFVSSSYNEQFF | TGTGCCAGCAGCTTTGTCTCCAGCTCCTACAATGAGCAGTTCTTC
TRBJ2-7 | many | 17 | TRBV11-2 | . | CASSLTWDPSAGYEQYF | TGTGCCAGCAGCTTAACCTGGGACCCCTCGGCCGGGTACGAGCAGTACTTC
TRBJ2-1 | . | 13 | TRBV5-1 | . | CASSLMGAGEQFF | TGCGCCAGCAGCTTGATGGGAGCGGGTGAGCAGTTCTTC
TRBJ2-1 | . | 15 | TRBV5-8 | TRBD2 | CASSLQLAVYNEQFF | TGTGCCAGCAGCTTGCAACTAGCGGTCTACAATGAGCAGTTCTTC
TRBJ1-6 | . | 15 | TRBV27 | . | CASSFRTVGNSPLHF | TGTGCCAGCAGTTTTAGGACAGTCGGAAATTCACCCCTCCACTTT
TRBJ2-3 | many | 14 | TRBV16 | . | CASSTGIHTDTQYF | TGTGCCAGCAGTACAGGGATCCACACAGATACGCAGTATTTT
TRBJ2-1 | few | 13 | TRBV6-2/TRBV6-3 | . | CASSYIPHNEQFF | TGTGCCAGCAGTTATATACCTCACAATGAGCAGTTCTTC
TRBJ1-1 | few | 14 | TRBV11-3 | . | CASSSRQRNTEAFF | TGTGCCAGCAGCTCCCGACAGAGGAACACTGAAGCTTTCTTT
TRBJ2-1 | . | 15 | TRBV4-3 | . | CASSQFGVRANEQFF | TGCGCCAGCAGCCAATTTGGGGTTCGGGCCAATGAGCAGTTCTTC
TRBJ1-1 | many | 14 | TRBV5-1 | . | CASSLVEANTEAFF | TGCGCCAGCAGCTTGGTCGAAGCTAACACTGAAGCTTTCTTT
TRBJ2-7 | . | 13 | TRBV6-2/TRBV6-3 | . | CASSYSKGFEQYF | TGTGCCAGCAGTTACTCGAAGGGGTTCGAGCAGTACTTC
TRBJ2-7 | few | 15 | TRBV28 | . | CASSFGGSQSYEQYF | TGTGCCAGCAGTTTCGGGGGCTCGCAGTCCTACGAGCAGTACTTC
TRBJ2-1 | few | 16 | TRBV28 | TRBD1 | CASSSYRGRMENEQFF | TGTGCCAGCAGTTCTTACAGGGGGCGAATGGAGAATGAGCAGTTCTTC
TRBJ2-7 | . | 14 | TRBV20-1 | TRBD2 | CSALLAEVSYEQYF | TGCAGTGCCCTACTAGCGGAGGTTTCCTACGAGCAGTACTTC
TRBJ2-3 | many | 18 | TRBV4-3 | . | CASSQDSVNGGITDTQYF | TGCGCCAGCAGCCAAGATAGTGTTAACGGGGGAATTACAGATACGCAGTATTTT
TRBJ2-2 | few | 15 | TRBV9 | . | CASREAGAATGELFF | TGTGCCAGCAGGGAGGCGGGGGCCGCCACCGGGGAGCTGTTTTTT
TRBJ2-7 | . | 11 | TRBV3-1 | . | CASSQALEQYF | TGTGCCAGCAGCCAAGCCCTCGAGCAGTACTTC
TRBJ2-2 | few | 15 | TRBV24-1 | TRBD1 | CATSDGTGSGGELFF | TGTGCCACCAGTGACGGGACAGGGAGCGGCGGGGAGCTGTTTTTT
TRBJ2-7 | many | 15 | TRBV14 | TRBD1 | CASSQGLAGGSVQYF | TGTGCCAGCAGCCAAGGCTTGGCAGGGGGCTCCGTGCAGTACTTC
TRBJ2-5 | . | 14 | TRBV6-1 | . | CASEAGRGRETQYF | TGTGCCAGCGAGGCGGGACGAGGGCGGGAGACCCAGTACTTC
TRBJ2-1 | many | 17 | TRBV7-2 | TRBD2 | CASSLVTGLAVYNEQFF | TGTGCCAGCAGCTTAGTTACGGGACTAGCAGTCTACAATGAGCAGTTCTTC
TRBJ2-7 | few | 15 | TRBV11-3 | . | CASSLDRGAWYEQYF | TGTGCCAGCAGCTTAGATCGCGGGGCTTGGTACGAGCAGTACTTC
TRBJ2-6 | . | 16 | TRBV20-1 | TRBD1 | CSATTGGASGANVLTF | TGCAGTGCTACGACAGGGGGCGCTTCTGGGGCCAACGTCCTGACTTTC
TRBJ2-7 | . | 14 | TRBV5-1 | . | CASSLAYRAGEQYF | TGCGCCAGCAGCTTGGCCTACCGGGCGGGCGAGCAGTACTTC
TRBJ2-1 | many | 18 | TRBV3-1 | TRBD2 | CASSQLQPGLAGYNEQFF | TGTGCCAGCAGCCAACTCCAACCGGGACTAGCGGGGTACAATGAGCAGTTCTTC
TRBJ2-2 | . | 16 | TRBV4-3 | TRBD2 | CASSGGLAERTGELFF | TGCGCCAGCAGCGGAGGACTAGCAGAGAGGACCGGGGAGCTGTTTTTT
TRBJ2-3 | . | 13 | TRBV5-1 | . | CASSWTVADTQYF | TGCGCCAGCAGCTGGACAGTAGCAGATACGCAGTATTTT